This T cell receptor (beta chain) appears in the sequencing data of a study of shared clonotypes between healthy human individuals (dated by TCRdb to 2019 to 2021). About the investigation overall: A couple of women and three men aged 18 to 49 years were included in the cohort. For each donor, three plates each were used for CD4 naive and CD4 memory, two plates were used for CD8 naive, and one plate was used for CD8 memory. The study deeply sequenced blood TCR repertoires of five healthy adults to estimate repertoire size and the extent of clonotype sharing between individuals. To increase sequencing depth and limit assay-specific biases, different laboratories used diverse techniques to prepare libraries and sequence TCR repertoires. Leukapheresis yielded between about 0.94 and 9 billion PBMCs per donor.

The CDR3 has 11 amino acids, counting the end cysteine and phenylalanine. Kept here is only the CDR3 DNA, which spans 33 bases and is read in frame from base 1. Relative to germline, V is 7 bases shorter and J is 6 bases shorter, with 13 bases between their ends. The germline V gene (reference sequence) supplies CDR1 DFQATT and CDR2 SNEGSKA. Using the deep immunoSEQ assay, multiplex PCR amplified TCR CDR3 regions from genomic DNA. For each cell subset, the extracted genomic DNA was distributed evenly across all wells of several immunoSEQ 96-well plates, and each plate served as one replicate. For sorted subsets, 200 to 250 ng of genomic DNA, equivalent to 25,000 to 35,000 T cell genomes, went into each replicate PCR. Purified libraries were quantified with a Qubit 3.0 fluorometer, sized on a Bioanalyzer 2100, and re-quantified with the KAPA Library Quantification kit. Every immunoSEQ 96-well plate was sequenced on a dedicated single-read 150-cycle Illumina NextSeq 550 flow cell. For the original study's pipeline: The immunoSEQ output contained only junctional sequences without quality scores, so filtering could not match that applied to full-length reads. To assign V/J genes and CDR3, sequences were annotated using PyIR, a Python wrapper for IgBLAST v1.9, with IMGT germline references. Reads were removed for weak V/J assignments (E-value above 1e-6), missing CDR3, stop codons, out-of-frame junctions, or ambiguous translated residues. V3J clonotypes were defined as sequences sharing an identical inferred V gene, J gene, and CDR3 amino acid sequence. The percentage overlap between two repertoires was calculated by dividing the number of shared unique clonotypes by the size of the smaller repertoire. Repertoire richness was assessed with RTK rarefaction, the Chao1 estimator, and Recon v2.1 estimates of unobserved clonotypes. OLGA was used to compute generation probabilities for all TCRbeta clonotypes that the gDNA method yielded from four donors. This is the immuneACCESS table as TCRdb keeps it, with only in-frame sequences that have V and J called. A part of the clones is gone; compared with another copy, unresolved V genes explain less than half, and the rest is unexplained. V, J and clone size are those of that table, while D and trimming were read from the DNA. Counted in this sample were some 2.1 million clones; over 85% of them appeared once. Clones ranked in the top ten supply 0.9% to 1.3% of the sample.

CD8 naive samples were CD45RO-negative cells positively selected for CCR7, giving a CD45RA+CCR7+ population that excluded TemRA cells. Donors were healthy HIV-negative adults with no recently reported acute infections or vaccinations. All donors were Caucasian adults living in Nashville, Tennessee, USA. Blood was collected by leukapheresis, and PBMCs were isolated by Ficoll-Histopaque density gradient centrifugation and then cryopreserved in liquid nitrogen vapor phase. Analytical flow cytometry was used to check the purity and quantity of every magnetically sorted T cell population. Each sorted fraction had its genomic DNA isolated and then quantified by UV absorbance on a Nanodrop 2000c. What the research found in general, with its limitations: Compared with non-shared clonotypes, clonotypes shared by all four sorted-subset donors had higher generation probabilities. Sharing across a few donors was observed for around 5% of naive CD4, less than 4% of naive CD8, over 2% of memory CD4, and about 0.38% of memory CD8 clonotypes. Based on pairwise subsampling, the degree of clonotype sharing among donors was expected to be affected by sequencing depth. Larger estimated clonotype richness was generally found for naive subsets than for memory subsets. The small number of donors limited the genetic and exposure-history diversity represented. Sampling was restricted to blood, and TCR repertoires in tissue are likely to differ from TCR repertoires in blood. Rarefaction of sorted-subset datasets indicated incomplete sequencing despite the large sequencing depth.

Worth noting for this clone: The target of this receptor is not known. The sample holds no much larger clone one base away, and base qualities are not on file.

The V gene is TRBV20-1 and the J gene is TRBJ2-7; a confident D gene designation cannot be given. This clonotype originated in a man between 18 and 29 years old in good health. The sequencing input was naive CD8+ T cells sorted from blood. The cell subset or site label of this sample denotes: CD45RA+CCR7+. Here is the DNA: TGCAGTGTTACTCTCGGGCCCGAGCAGTACTTC. This is translated as CSVTLGPEQYF.